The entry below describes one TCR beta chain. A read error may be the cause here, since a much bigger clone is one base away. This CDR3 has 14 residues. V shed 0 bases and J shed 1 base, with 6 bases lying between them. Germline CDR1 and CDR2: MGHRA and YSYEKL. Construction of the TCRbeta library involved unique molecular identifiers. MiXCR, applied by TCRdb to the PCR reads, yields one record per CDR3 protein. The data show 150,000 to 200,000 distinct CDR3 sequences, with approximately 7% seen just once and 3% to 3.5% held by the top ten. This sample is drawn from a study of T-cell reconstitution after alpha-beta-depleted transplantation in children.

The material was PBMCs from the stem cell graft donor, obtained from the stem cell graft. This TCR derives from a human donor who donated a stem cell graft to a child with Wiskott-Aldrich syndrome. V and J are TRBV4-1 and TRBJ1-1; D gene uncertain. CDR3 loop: CASSQDCWNTEAFF. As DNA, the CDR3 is TGCGCCAGCAGCCAAGATTGCTGGAACACTGAAGCTTTCTTT.